Below are 11 T cell receptor beta chains sequenced from a single sample in a study of T cell responses to AZD1222 COVID-19 vaccine. TCRdb keeps only in-frame clones here, not all; method: immunoSEQ multiplex PCR. The sample has about 69,000 clones, over 80% seen once. Material: peripheral blood, obtained 28 days after the second AZD1222 dose. The receptors derive from an adult who received the AZD1222 COVID-19 vaccine.

The J gene is TRBJ2-7, the V gene TRBV19; 7 bases match TRBD1. This CDR3 has 16 residues. The V gene's germline CDR1 is LNHDA and CDR2 SQIVND (reference sequence). V lost 4 bases, J lost 0 bases, and 9 bases stayed unmatched. The CDR3 spells CASSTYGQDPSYEQYF. In DNA, the CDR3 is TGTGCCAGTAGTACCTACGGACAGGACCCCTCCTACGAGCAGTACTTC.

The gene calls are TRBV9 and TRBJ1-2, with 11 bases identical to TRBD1. CDR3 length: 15 residues. J was trimmed by 8 bases and V by 2 bases; bases with no gene match: 8. Germline CDR1 and CDR2: SGDLS and YYNGEE. CDR3 protein: CASSVRDRGSQGYTF. The CDR3, as DNA: TGTGCCAGCAGCGTCCGGGACAGGGGGTCGCAAGGCTACACCTTC. Full variable domain (outside the CDR3, taken from reference TRBV9 and TRBJ1-2): DSGVTQTPKHLITATGQRVTLRCSPRSGDLSVYWYQQSLDQGLQFLIQYYNGEERAKGNILERFSAQQFPDLHSELNLSSLELGDSALYFCASSVRDRGSQGYTFGSGTRLTVV.

This clone was observed a few times. V gene TRBV29-1 combines with J gene TRBJ1-2; no reliable D call. CDR1 and CDR2 (germline): SQVTM, ANQGSEA. The V gene lost 3 bases and the J gene lost 8 bases, with 13 bases spanning the gap. The CDR3 sequence is 12 residues long. CDR3 nucleotides: TGCAGCGTTGAGGTAACTTCCCTGGGCTACACCTTC. Residues: CSVEVTSLGYTF. The whole variable domain, remainder taken from reference TRBV29-1 and TRBJ1-2, is SAVISQKPSRDICQRGTSLTIQCQVDSQVTMMFWYRQQPGQSLTLIATANQGSEATYESGFVIDKFPISRPNLTFSTLTVSNMSPEDSSIYLCSVEVTSLGYTFGSGTRLTVV.

J is TRBJ2-1 and V is TRBV6-4, with 13 bases identical to TRBD2. The trim removed 5 bases at V and 5 bases at J, leaving 6 bases unmatched. CDR3 length: 16 amino acids. Germline values: CDR1 MRHNA, CDR2 SNTAGT. The CDR3 protein is CASSWAGTSGDNEQFF. In nucleotides, the CDR3 is TGTGCCAGCAGTTGGGCCGGGACTAGCGGGGACAATGAGCAGTTCTTC.

The J gene is TRBJ1-1, the V gene TRBV6-5; D remains unclear. The CDR3 consists of 11 residues. Germline assignment: CDR1 MNHEY and CDR2 SVGAGI. V was trimmed by 8 bases and J by 4 bases, leaving 8 bases between them. CDR3 DNA: TGTGCCAGCCCCAGCGGCACTGAAGCTTTCTTT. The encoded protein is CASPSGTEAFF.

The chain employs TRBV5-6 and TRBJ1-2; 7 nucleotides match TRBD1. Germline CDR1 and CDR2: SGHDT and YYEEEE. The trim removed 0 bases at V and 3 bases at J, leaving 2 bases unmatched. This CDR3 is 14 amino acids long. CDR3 protein: CASSLVGQYYGYTF. CDR3 nucleotides: TGTGCCAGCAGCTTGGTGGGACAGTACTATGGCTACACCTTC.

V is TRBV5-1 and J is TRBJ1-1; 11 bases match TRBD1. V shed 4 bases, J shed 4 bases, and the junction held 6 bases outside the gene matches. Germline CDR1 and CDR2: SGHRS and YFSETQ. The CDR3 is 15 amino acids. CDR3 in DNA: TGCGCCAGCAGCCTATCCGGGACAGGGGGCACTGAAGCTTTCTTT. It is translated as CASSLSGTGGTEAFF.

The chain has TRBV7-9 and TRBJ2-1; TRBD2 is a possible D gene (6 bases). V lost 4 bases and J 5 bases, leaving 15 bases between the germline ends. The CDR3 totals 15 residues. Germline CDR1 is SEHNR and CDR2 is FQNEAQ (reference sequence). The CDR3 protein is CASSSEGRGDNEQFF. Here the CDR3 DNA reads TGTGCCAGCAGCTCCGAGGGGCGCGGGGACAATGAGCAGTTCTTC.

The chain is built from TRBV5-6 and TRBJ2-4; weak D call: TRBD1 (5 bases). Per germline, CDR1 SGHDT and CDR2 YYEEEE. The CDR3 extends over 16 amino acids. With 0 bases removed from V and 0 bases from J, the gap between germline ends came to 10 bases. The CDR3: CASSLGARVAKNIQYF. The CDR3 nucleotides are TGTGCCAGCAGCTTGGGGGCCAGGGTAGCCAAAAACATTCAGTACTTC.

The table lists this clone with a few counts. The chain uses TRBV5-6 and TRBJ1-1; the D is unclear. Germline CDR1 reads SGHDT; CDR2 reads YYEEEE. Trimming shortened V by 2 bases and J by 7 bases, and 9 bases separated the two germline ends. The CDR3 length is 12 residues. DNA of the CDR3: TGTGCCAGCAGCTTAAGGGTAATTGAAGCTTTCTTT. Its protein product is CASSLRVIEAFF.

The CDR3 DNA reads as TGTGCTAGTGGTTCTGGACAGGGGGCAATAGATACGCAGTATTTT. Its translation is CASGSGQGAIDTQYF. This chain uses TRBV12-5 with TRBJ2-3; TRBD1 aligns across 11 bases. Unmatched junction bases numbered 5, after V lost 4 bases and J lost 5 bases. Germline CDR1 reads LGHNT; CDR2 reads FRNRAP. There are 15 residues in the CDR3.